One and the same sample provided the 28 T cell receptor beta chains below, sequenced in a study of cytomegalovirus exposure and HLA in healthy donors (dated by TCRdb to the late 2010s). To prepare the library, the immunoSEQ multiplex PCR assay was applied. The multiplex PCR relied on a mix of 60 forward primers for TCR Vbeta segments and 13 reverse primers for TCR Jbeta segments. The immuneACCESS repertoire file appears here via TCRdb, limited to in-frame rearrangements. These files lack a portion of the clones; in checked studies, under half of the deficit traces to unresolved V genes, and the cause of the others is not known. The sample data list some 140,000 clones, and approximately 80% of these were observed just once. 10% to 15% of the sample rests with the top ten. Sequencing used PBMCs. Receptor source: a young man in good health and CMV-seropositive.

In DNA, the CDR3 is TGCGCCAGCAGCCAAGACCGGCGGGAGAGCTCCTACGAGCAGTACTTC. Translation: CASSQDRRESSYEQYF. The V and J genes are TRBV4-1 and TRBJ2-7, with TRBD2 identical over 7 bases. The germline CDR1 and CDR2 sequences are MGHRA and YSYEKL. Trimming took 0 bases from V and 0 from J; bases not matched to a gene: 5. The CDR3 spans 16 residues.

This chain links TRBV27 with TRBJ1-2, with D perhaps matching TRBD1 (6 bases). CDR3 length equals 14 residues. Germline V gene sequence: CDR1 MNHEY, CDR2 SMNVEV (reference sequence). Trimming cost V 2 bases and J 4 bases, with 11 bases left between them. The CDR3 loop is CASSLRDNSYGYTF. Here the CDR3 DNA reads TGTGCCAGCAGTTTAAGGGACAACTCCTATGGCTACACCTTC.

V and J are TRBV5-1 and TRBJ2-1; 7 positions agree with TRBD1. This CDR3 is built from 17 residues. Germline V gives CDR1 SGHRS, CDR2 YFSETQ. The V segment lost 1 base and the J segment 1 base; nucleotides outside the gene matches: 8. CDR3 coding DNA: TGCGCCAGCAGCTTGAGTACGGGCAGGGGGTCCTACAATGAGCAGTTCTTC. This sequence encodes CASSLSTGRGSYNEQFF.

DNA of the CDR3: TGTGCCAGCAGTAAAGAGGCCGTATTGGATTCACCCCTCCACTTT. Amino acid sequence: CASSKEAVLDSPLHF. V usage is TRBV6-6 and J usage is TRBJ1-6; D gene unclear. Germline assignment: CDR1 MNHNY and CDR2 SVGAGI (reference sequence). V was trimmed by 5 bases and J by 8 bases, leaving 16 bases between them. There are 15 residues in the CDR3.

The chain recombines TRBV6-5 with TRBJ1-1, with D tentatively TRBD1 (5 bases). Germline V lookup: CDR1 MNHEY, CDR2 SVGAGI. V was pared by 4 bases and J by 1 base, with 10 bases between. This CDR3 contains 14 residues. The CDR3 protein is CASSSTVGNTEAFF. In DNA form, the CDR3 reads TGTGCCAGCAGTTCGACAGTGGGGAACACTGAAGCTTTCTTT.

The rearrangement links TRBV15 to TRBJ2-5; the match to TRBD1 covers 7 bases. Germline values: CDR1 LNHNV, CDR2 YYDKDF (reference sequence). The CDR3 has 16 amino acids. The junction had 10 bases not matched to a gene; V was cut back by 3 bases and J by 3 bases. CDR3 loop: CATSRDTGTEKETQYF. DNA of the CDR3: TGTGCCACCAGCAGGGATACCGGGACAGAAAAAGAGACCCAGTACTTC.

The chain is built from TRBV6-5 and TRBJ1-6, with 7 bases lining up with TRBD1. The CDR3 has 14 amino acids. V was pared by 6 bases and J by 3 bases, with 2 bases of the junction left unmatched. Germline V gene data show CDR1 as MNHEY and CDR2 as SVGAGI. The CDR3: CASRGQNYNSPLHF. CDR3 bases: TGTGCCAGCAGGGGACAGAACTATAATTCACCCCTCCACTTT.

The rearrangement links TRBV7-9 to TRBJ2-3; 8 bases are shared with TRBD2. V gave up 5 bases and J gave up 2 bases; unmatched junction bases: 9. The CDR3 is 16 amino acids. Germline V CDR1 and CDR2: SEHNR, FQNEAQ (reference sequence). CDR3 protein: CASSPSAGAFTDTQYF. In nucleotides, the CDR3 is TGTGCCAGCAGCCCCTCAGCGGGAGCCTTCACAGATACGCAGTATTTT.

The chain carries TRBV25-1 and TRBJ1-2; 9 nucleotides agree with TRBD1. This CDR3 region has 13 residues. V was clipped by 5 bases and J by 8 bases; unmatched bases: 6. Per germline, CDR1 MGHDK and CDR2 SYGVNS. The CDR3 spells CASSRGQGGGYTF. CDR3 sequence (DNA): TGTGCCAGCAGTCGGGGACAGGGAGGCGGCTACACCTTC.

J is TRBJ2-7 and V is TRBV5-6; weak D call: TRBD2 (5 bases). The CDR3 sequence is 11 residues long. Germline CDR1 and CDR2: SGHDT and YYEEEE. V was clipped by 6 bases and J by 6 bases, with 10 bases between them. The CDR3 reads CASNRRSEQYF. The DNA of the CDR3 is TGTGCCAGCAACCGGAGGTCCGAGCAGTACTTC.

This clone was picked up one time. The genes are TRBV28 and TRBJ2-7; 7 nucleotides line up with TRBD1. This CDR3 is built from 14 residues. With V trimmed by 6 bases and J by 0 bases, 5 bases remained unmatched. The germline V gene encodes CDR1 MDHEN and CDR2 SYDVKM. The CDR3 DNA follows: TGTGCCAGCAGAGCCCGGGACAGCTCCTACGAGCAGTACTTC. It specifies CASRARDSSYEQYF.

The chain is built from TRBV28 and TRBJ2-6, with 8 bases that match TRBD2. Germline loops: CDR1 MDHEN, CDR2 SYDVKM. The CDR3 runs 17 residues. The V and J ends lost 6 bases and 0 bases, in that order; junction bases with no gene match: 7. The CDR3 nucleotides read TGTGCCAGCAGCCTACTAGCGGAAAGCTCTGGGGCCAACGTCCTGACTTTC. Its translation is CASSLLAESSGANVLTF.

This sequence joins TRBV5-6 and TRBJ1-6, with TRBD1 identical over 7 bases. Germline V gene data show CDR1 as SGHDT and CDR2 as YYEEEE. The CDR3 is 13 amino acids. With V trimmed by 0 bases and J by 12 bases, 3 bases remained unmatched. The chain's CDR3 is CASSLDRGEPLHF. In DNA, the CDR3 is TGTGCCAGCAGCTTGGACAGGGGCGAACCCCTCCACTTT.

The chain couples TRBV11-3 to TRBJ2-5; the match to TRBD1 covers 10 bases. From germline, CDR1 is SGHNT and CDR2 YENEEA. The V and J ends lost 5 bases and 5 bases, in that order; junction bases with no gene match: 5. This CDR3 has 14 residues. This chain's CDR3 is CASSGGTGDETQYF. CDR3 sequence (DNA): TGTGCCAGCAGCGGGGGGACAGGGGATGAGACCCAGTACTTC.

The chain couples TRBV10-3 to TRBJ2-3; D may be TRBD2 (5 bases). Germline CDR1 is ENHRY and CDR2 is SYGVKD. The length of the CDR3 is 13 residues. The V end was cut by 7 bases, the J end by 2 bases, with 10 bases between. The CDR3 region has the DNA TGTGCCATCACCGACGGACTCACAGATACGCAGTATTTT. Its protein is CAITDGLTDTQYF.

This clone was picked up one time. The chain employs TRBV7-2 and TRBJ2-1, with D tentatively TRBD1 (6 bases). The CDR3 is made up of 13 amino acids. The ends were cut back, 5 bases at V and 6 bases at J, with 11 bases in the middle. Germline CDR1 reads SGHTA; CDR2 reads FQGNSA. The CDR3 sequence: CASSRDNSNEQFF. The CDR3 coding sequence is TGTGCCAGCAGCCGGGACAATAGCAATGAGCAGTTCTTC.

The chain is built from TRBV5-6 and TRBJ2-6, with 7 bases identical to TRBD1. The trim removed 2 bases at V and 4 bases at J, leaving 12 bases unmatched. This CDR3 region has 18 residues. The germline V gene encodes CDR1 SGHDT and CDR2 YYEEEE. The CDR3 DNA follows: TGTGCCAGCAGCTTTTACGGACAGGCTTTGCGCGGGGCCAACGTCCTGACTTTC. Protein: CASSFYGQALRGANVLTF.

The rearrangement joins TRBV28 to TRBJ2-7; a weak D match, TRBD2 (5 bases). The length of the CDR3 is 12 residues. Germline V gene sequence: CDR1 MDHEN, CDR2 SYDVKM. V lost 8 bases to trimming and J lost 2 bases, with 10 bases between them. The CDR3 is CASGLLTYEQYF. The CDR3 bases are TGTGCCAGCGGACTGCTCACCTACGAGCAGTACTTC.

The rearrangement uses TRBV6-6 and TRBJ1-5; D is uncertain. CDR1 is MNHNY and CDR2 is SVGAGI in the germline V gene (reference sequence). The CDR3 runs 16 residues. Trimming took off 2 bases at V and 9 bases at J, with 20 bases between the two ends. CDR3 nucleotide sequence: TGTGCCAGCAGTTACCCGGCGGCAATTTCAGACTTGCCCCAGCATTTT. This codes for CASSYPAAISDLPQHF.

This chain links TRBV18 with TRBJ1-3; no reliable D call. This CDR3 spans 14 amino acids. CDR1 and CDR2 from the germline V gene are KGHSH and LQKENI. The V and J ends lost 2 bases and 0 bases respectively, with 5 bases between them. CDR3 DNA sequence: TGTGCCAGCTCACCAGGGAGCTCTGGAAACACCATATATTTT. The encoded protein is CASSPGSSGNTIYF.

This clone has only one observation. The rearrangement uses TRBV2 and TRBJ2-1; TRBD2 agrees at 7 bases. V dropped 5 bases and J dropped 9; count of bases not matched to a gene: 16. The CDR3 has 16 residues. Germline CDR1 reads SNHLY; CDR2 reads FYNNEI. CDR3 in amino acids: CASSPRGRESFREQFF. CDR3 DNA sequence: TGTGCCAGCAGTCCCAGAGGGCGGGAGAGTTTTCGTGAGCAGTTCTTC.

The chain uses TRBV28 and TRBJ2-2; no clear D. Germline loops: CDR1 MDHEN, CDR2 SYDVKM. V lost 5 bases and J 4 bases, leaving 11 bases between the germline ends. The CDR3 totals 14 residues. As DNA, the CDR3 is TGTGCCAGCAGTCCACAGTTGGTCACCGGGGAGCTGTTTTTT. Amino acid sequence: CASSPQLVTGELFF.

This clone came up a few times. V and J are TRBV4-1 and TRBJ2-7, with 16 bases lining up with TRBD2. Germline values: CDR1 MGHRA, CDR2 YSYEKL. The CDR3 runs to 19 residues. Trimming cost V 1 base and J 3 bases; bases outside gene matches: 9. CDR3 bases: TGCGCCAGCAGCCAAGCTGGGACTAGCGGGAGGGCCGGATACTACGAGCAGTACTTC. This codes for CASSQAGTSGRAGYYEQYF.

This clone was observed a few times. CDR3 residues: CASSPYGRDILKTQYF. DNA for the CDR3: TGTGCCAGCAGCCCATACGGGCGGGATATCTTGAAGACCCAGTACTTC. The chain employs TRBV4-2 and TRBJ2-5; TRBD2 might be the D (6 bases). The germline V and J ends were trimmed by 4 bases and 6 bases, with 21 bases remaining between them. CDR3 size: 16 residues. Germline CDR1 reads LGHNA; CDR2 reads YNFKEQ.

This clone came up once. The genes are TRBV14 and TRBJ2-1; 14 bases align to TRBD2. The germline V gene encodes CDR1 SGHDN and CDR2 FVKESK. The CDR3 spans 19 residues. The junction had 11 bases not matched to a gene; V was cut back by 1 base and J by 6 bases. The CDR3 DNA sequence: TGTGCCAGCAGCCAAGCACAAGGGACTAGCGGGAGAAACTTCAATGAGCAGTTCTTC. Residues: CASSQAQGTSGRNFNEQFF.

As regards this clone: This CDR3 is also generated by other DNA sequences in the sample. The V and J genes are TRBV7-9 and TRBJ1-6; tentatively, D is TRBD1 (6 bases). The CDR3 totals 14 residues. Deletions cut 5 bases from V and 3 bases from J, with 8 bases between. From germline, CDR1 is SEHNR and CDR2 FQNEAQ (reference sequence). The CDR3 region is CASSQTGYNSPLHF. Here the CDR3 DNA reads TGTGCCAGCAGCCAGACAGGCTATAATTCACCCCTCCACTTT.

In its sample, this clone was seen once. This chain uses TRBV7-9 with TRBJ2-1, with 7 bases lining up with TRBD1. V lost 5 bases to trimming and J lost 3 bases; unmatched junction nucleotides: 13. The CDR3 is 17 amino acids. Germline CDR1 SEHNR, CDR2 FQNEAQ (reference sequence). CDR3 residues: CASSPVQGQKNYNEQFF. The DNA for the CDR3 is TGTGCCAGCAGCCCCGTCCAGGGACAGAAAAACTACAATGAGCAGTTCTTC.

The V and J genes are TRBV2 and TRBJ2-7, with TRBD2 matching 9 bases. The J segment lost 4 bases and the V segment lost 6 bases, leaving 7 bases of the junction unmatched. CDR3 length: 14 amino acids. Germline values: CDR1 SNHLY, CDR2 FYNNEI. In DNA, the CDR3 is TGTGCCAGCAGCGATCTAGCGGGACTGTACGAGCAGTACTTC. It translates to CASSDLAGLYEQYF.